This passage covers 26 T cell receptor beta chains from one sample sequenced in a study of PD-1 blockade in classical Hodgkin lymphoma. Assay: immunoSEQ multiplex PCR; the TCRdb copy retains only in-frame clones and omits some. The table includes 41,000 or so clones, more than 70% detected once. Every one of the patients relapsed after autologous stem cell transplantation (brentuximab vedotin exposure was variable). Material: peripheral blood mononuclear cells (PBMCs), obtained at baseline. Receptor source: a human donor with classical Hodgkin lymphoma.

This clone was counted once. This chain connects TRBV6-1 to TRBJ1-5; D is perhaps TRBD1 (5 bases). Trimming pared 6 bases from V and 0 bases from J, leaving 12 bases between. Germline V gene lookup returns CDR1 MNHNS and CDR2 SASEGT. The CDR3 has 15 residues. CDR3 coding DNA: TGTGCCAGCAGGTCCGGGGCGGATAGCAATCAGCCCCAGCATTTT. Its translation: CASRSGADSNQPQHF.

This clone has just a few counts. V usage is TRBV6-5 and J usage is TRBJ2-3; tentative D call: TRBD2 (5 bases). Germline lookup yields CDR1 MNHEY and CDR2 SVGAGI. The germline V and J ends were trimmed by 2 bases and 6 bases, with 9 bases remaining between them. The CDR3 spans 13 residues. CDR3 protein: CASSYQPSDTQYF. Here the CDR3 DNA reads TGTGCCAGCAGTTACCAACCTAGCGATACGCAGTATTTT.

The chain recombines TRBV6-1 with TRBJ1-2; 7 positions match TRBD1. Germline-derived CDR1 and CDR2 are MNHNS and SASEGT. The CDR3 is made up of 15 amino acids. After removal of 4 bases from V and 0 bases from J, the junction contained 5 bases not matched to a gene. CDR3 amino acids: CASSGDRRANYGYTF. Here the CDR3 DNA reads TGTGCCAGCAGTGGGGACAGAAGAGCTAACTATGGCTACACCTTC.

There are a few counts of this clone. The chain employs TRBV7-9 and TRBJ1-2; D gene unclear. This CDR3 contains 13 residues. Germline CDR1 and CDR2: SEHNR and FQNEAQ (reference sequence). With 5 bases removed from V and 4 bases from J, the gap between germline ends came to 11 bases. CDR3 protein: CASSEWEFYGYTF. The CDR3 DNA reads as TGTGCCAGCAGCGAGTGGGAGTTCTATGGCTACACCTTC.

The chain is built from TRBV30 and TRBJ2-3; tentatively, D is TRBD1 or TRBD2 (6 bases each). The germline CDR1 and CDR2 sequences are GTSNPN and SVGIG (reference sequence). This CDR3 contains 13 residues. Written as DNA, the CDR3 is TGTGCAGGGGGGCTCGGTGTCTCGGATACGCAGTATTTT. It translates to CAGGLGVSDTQYF.

The CDR3 DNA reads TGCAGCGTTGACCGGCTTGGAGAGACCCAGTACTTC. Protein product: CSVDRLGETQYF. This chain uses TRBV29-1 with TRBJ2-5; D gene ambiguous. V lost 3 bases to trimming and J lost 4 bases, with 9 bases between them. Per the germline V gene, CDR1 is SQVTM and CDR2 is ANQGSEA. CDR3 length: 12 residues.

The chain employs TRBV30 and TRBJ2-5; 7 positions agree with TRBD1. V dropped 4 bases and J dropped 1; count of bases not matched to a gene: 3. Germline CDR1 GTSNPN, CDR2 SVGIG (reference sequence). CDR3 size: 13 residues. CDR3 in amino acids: CAWKRGPQETQYF. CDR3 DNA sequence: TGTGCCTGGAAAAGGGGGCCCCAAGAGACCCAGTACTTC.

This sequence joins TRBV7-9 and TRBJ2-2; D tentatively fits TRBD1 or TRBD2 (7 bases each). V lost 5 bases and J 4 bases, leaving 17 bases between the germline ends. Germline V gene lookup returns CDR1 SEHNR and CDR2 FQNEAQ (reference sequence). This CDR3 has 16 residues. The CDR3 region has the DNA TGTGCCAGCAGCCCAGGGGGTAGCGGGCTCACCGGGGAGCTGTTTTTT. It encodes CASSPGGSGLTGELFF.

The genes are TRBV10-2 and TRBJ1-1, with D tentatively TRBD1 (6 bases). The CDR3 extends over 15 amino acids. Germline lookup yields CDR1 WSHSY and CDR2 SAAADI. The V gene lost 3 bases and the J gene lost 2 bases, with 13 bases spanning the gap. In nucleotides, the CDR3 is TGCGCCAGCAGTGATCAGACAGGAGCAAACACTGAAGCTTTCTTT. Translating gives CASSDQTGANTEAFF.

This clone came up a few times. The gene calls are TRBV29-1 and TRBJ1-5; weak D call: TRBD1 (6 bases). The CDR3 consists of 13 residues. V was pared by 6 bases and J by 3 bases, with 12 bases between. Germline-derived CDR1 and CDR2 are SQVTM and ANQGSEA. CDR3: CSVRDNHNQPQHF. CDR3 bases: TGCAGCGTCCGGGACAACCACAATCAGCCCCAGCATTTT.

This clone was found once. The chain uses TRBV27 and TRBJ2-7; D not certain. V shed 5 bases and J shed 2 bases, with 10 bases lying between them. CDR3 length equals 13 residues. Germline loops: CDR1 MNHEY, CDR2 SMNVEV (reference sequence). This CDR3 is CASSIRLAYEQYF. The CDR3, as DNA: TGTGCCAGCAGTATCAGACTGGCCTACGAGCAGTACTTC.

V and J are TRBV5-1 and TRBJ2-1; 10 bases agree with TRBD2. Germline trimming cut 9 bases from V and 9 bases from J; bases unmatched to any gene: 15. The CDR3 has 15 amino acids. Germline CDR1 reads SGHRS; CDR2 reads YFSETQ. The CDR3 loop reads CAIYSLAGGKSEQFF. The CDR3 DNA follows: TGCGCCATCTATTCTTTAGCGGGAGGTAAGAGTGAGCAGTTCTTC.

CDR3 sequence: CAISRRGVSAEAFF. The CDR3, as DNA: TGTGCCATATCAAGACGGGGAGTAAGCGCTGAAGCTTTCTTT. This chain joins TRBV2 and TRBJ1-1; no clear D. Trimming pared 10 bases from V and 6 bases from J, leaving 21 bases between. The CDR3 runs 14 residues. The germline gives CDR1 SNHLY, CDR2 FYNNEI.

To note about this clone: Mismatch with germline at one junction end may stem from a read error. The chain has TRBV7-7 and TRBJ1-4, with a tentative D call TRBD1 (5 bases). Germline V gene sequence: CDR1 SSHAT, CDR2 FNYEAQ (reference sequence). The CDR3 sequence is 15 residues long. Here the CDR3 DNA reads TGTGCTAGCAGCTTCGGGACTATAACAAGGGGAAAACTGTTTTTT. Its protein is CASSFGTITRGKLFF.

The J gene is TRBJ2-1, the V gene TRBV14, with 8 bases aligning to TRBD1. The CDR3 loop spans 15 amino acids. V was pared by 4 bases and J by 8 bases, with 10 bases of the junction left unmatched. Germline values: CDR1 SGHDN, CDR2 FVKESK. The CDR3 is CASSPGQGLRDEQFF. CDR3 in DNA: TGTGCCAGCAGCCCCGGACAGGGCCTTAGAGATGAGCAGTTCTTC.

CDR3 sequence reads: CASSQVGSGRNTGELFF. The CDR3 DNA reads TGCGCCAGCAGCCAAGTCGGTAGCGGGAGGAACACCGGGGAGCTGTTTTTT. The chain has TRBV4-1 and TRBJ2-2; 9 bases match TRBD2. Germline V CDR1 and CDR2: MGHRA, YSYEKL. The CDR3 is made up of 17 amino acids. V lost 1 base to trimming and J lost 1 base; unmatched junction nucleotides: 4.

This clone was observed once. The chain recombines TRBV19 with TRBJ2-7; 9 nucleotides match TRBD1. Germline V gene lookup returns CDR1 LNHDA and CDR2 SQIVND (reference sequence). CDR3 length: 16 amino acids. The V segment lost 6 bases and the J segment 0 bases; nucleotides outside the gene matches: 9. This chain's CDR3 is CASRDTGGPSSYEQYF. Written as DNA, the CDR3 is TGTGCCAGTAGAGATACAGGGGGCCCTAGCTCCTACGAGCAGTACTTC.

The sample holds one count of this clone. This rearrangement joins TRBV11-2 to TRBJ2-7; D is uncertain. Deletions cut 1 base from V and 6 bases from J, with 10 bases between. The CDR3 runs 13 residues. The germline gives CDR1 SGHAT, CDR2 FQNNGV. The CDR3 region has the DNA TGTGCCAGCAGCTTAGGCCCTCACTCCGAGCAGTACTTC. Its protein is CASSLGPHSEQYF.

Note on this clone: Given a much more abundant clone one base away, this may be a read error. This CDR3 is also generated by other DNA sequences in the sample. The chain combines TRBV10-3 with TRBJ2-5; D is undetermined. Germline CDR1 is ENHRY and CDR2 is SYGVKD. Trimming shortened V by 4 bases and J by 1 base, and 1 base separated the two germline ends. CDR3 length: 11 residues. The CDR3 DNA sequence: TGTGCCATCAGTGCCCAAGAGACCCAGTACTTC. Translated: CAISAQETQYF.

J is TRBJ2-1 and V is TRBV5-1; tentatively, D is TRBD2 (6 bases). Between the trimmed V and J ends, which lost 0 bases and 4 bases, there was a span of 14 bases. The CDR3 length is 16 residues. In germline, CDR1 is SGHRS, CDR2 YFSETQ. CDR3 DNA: TGCGCCAGCAGCTTGGGAACCAGCGGGCCATACAATGAGCAGTTCTTC. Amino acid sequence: CASSLGTSGPYNEQFF.

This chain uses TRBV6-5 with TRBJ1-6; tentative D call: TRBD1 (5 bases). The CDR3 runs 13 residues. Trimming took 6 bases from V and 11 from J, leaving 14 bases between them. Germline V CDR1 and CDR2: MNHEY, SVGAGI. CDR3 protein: CASRASGEPPLHF. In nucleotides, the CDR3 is TGTGCCAGCAGGGCCTCGGGGGAGCCACCCCTCCACTTT.

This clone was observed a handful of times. This CDR3 is CASKGPRREKLFF. The CDR3 nucleotides read TGTGCCAGTAAGGGACCGCGACGGGAAAAACTGTTTTTT. V is TRBV19 and J is TRBJ1-4; D is possibly TRBD1 (5 bases). This CDR3 region has 13 residues. Germline V gene sequence: CDR1 LNHDA, CDR2 SQIVND (reference sequence). With 7 bases removed from V and 8 bases from J, the gap between germline ends came to 14 bases.

The CDR3: CASPDSSGQPQHF. In DNA, the CDR3 is TGCGCCAGCCCGGACAGCTCGGGTCAGCCCCAGCATTTT. The chain uses TRBV10-1 and TRBJ1-5; weak D call: TRBD1 (6 bases). The CDR3 contains 13 residues. V lost 8 bases and J 6 bases, leaving 14 bases between the germline ends. Per germline, CDR1 WNHNN and CDR2 SYGVQD (reference sequence).

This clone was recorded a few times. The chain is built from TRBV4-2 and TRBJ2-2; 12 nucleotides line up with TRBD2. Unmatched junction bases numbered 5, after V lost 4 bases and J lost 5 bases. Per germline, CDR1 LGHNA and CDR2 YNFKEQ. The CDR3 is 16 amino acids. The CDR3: CASSPTSGRGTGELFF. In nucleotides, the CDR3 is TGTGCCAGCAGCCCGACTAGCGGGAGAGGGACCGGGGAGCTGTTTTTT.

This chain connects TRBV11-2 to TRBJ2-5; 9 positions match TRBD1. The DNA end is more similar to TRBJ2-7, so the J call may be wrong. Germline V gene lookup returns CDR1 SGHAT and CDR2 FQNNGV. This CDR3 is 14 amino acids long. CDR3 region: CASSLGQGPSEQYF. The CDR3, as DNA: TGTGCCAGCAGCCTTGGACAGGGGCCTAGCGAGCAGTACTTC.

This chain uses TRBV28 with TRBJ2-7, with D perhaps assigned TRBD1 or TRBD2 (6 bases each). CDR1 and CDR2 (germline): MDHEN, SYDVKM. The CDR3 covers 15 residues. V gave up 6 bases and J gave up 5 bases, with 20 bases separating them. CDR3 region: CASSLGGYLGDEQYF. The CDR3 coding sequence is TGTGCCAGCAGCTTAGGGGGGTACTTAGGGGACGAGCAGTACTTC.